This TCR beta chain was recovered during a study of cytomegalovirus exposure and HLA in healthy donors. In germline, CDR1 is SEHNR, CDR2 FQNEAQ (reference sequence). This CDR3 region has 13 residues. Only one count was recorded for this clone. Both 60 Vbeta primers and 13 Jbeta primers went into the PCR. The assay was immunoSEQ multiplex PCR, and TCRdb's table has in-frame clones only and misses some. The table shows about 200,000 clones, with about nine tenths occurring only once. Sequenced input: PBMCs. The receptor was isolated from a boy aged 2 to 9 in good health and CMV-seronegative. The rearrangement joins TRBV7-9 to TRBJ1-2, with 7 bases that match TRBD1. The CDR3 region has the DNA TGTGCTACGACCACCGGGACAGTCTATGGCTACACCTTC. This codes for CATTTGTVYGYTF.